Given below is one T cell receptor beta chain in context. Its cognate antigen is unknown. Generated by immunoSEQ multiplex PCR, the TCRdb table keeps only in-frame clones and is missing some. The data show 6,500 to 8,500 clones, more than 80% seen once. This entry belongs to a study of neoadjuvant nivolumab and ipilimumab in lung cancer. Broader study findings: Pathologic regression was not significantly tied to TCR clonality. A small number of samples were TCR sequenced. Only two of four nivolumab-treated tumors gained richness and clonality by surgery.

The CDR3 is 16 residues long. Germline V gene sequence: CDR1 SGHKS, CDR2 YYEKEE (reference sequence). Trimming at V came to 4 bases and at J to 4 bases, leaving 12 bases not matched to a gene. The chain has TRBV5-5 and TRBJ2-7, with TRBD1 identical over 9 bases. The TCR comes from an adult with non-small cell lung cancer. Here the sequenced sample was tumor tissue, taken after neoadjuvant nivolumab, alone or with ipilimumab, at or shortly before surgery. The CDR3 sequence: CASSPGPGQGRYEQYF. CDR3 DNA sequence: TGTGCCAGCAGCCCAGGTCCCGGACAGGGGAGATACGAGCAGTACTTC. Using reference TRBV5-5 and TRBJ2-7 for the parts outside the CDR3, the full variable domain is DAGVTQSPTHLIKTRGQQVTLRCSPISGHKSVSWYQQVLGQGPQFIFQYYEKEERGRGNFPDRFSARQFPNYSSELNVNALLLGDSALYLCASSPGPGQGRYEQYFGPGTRLTVT.